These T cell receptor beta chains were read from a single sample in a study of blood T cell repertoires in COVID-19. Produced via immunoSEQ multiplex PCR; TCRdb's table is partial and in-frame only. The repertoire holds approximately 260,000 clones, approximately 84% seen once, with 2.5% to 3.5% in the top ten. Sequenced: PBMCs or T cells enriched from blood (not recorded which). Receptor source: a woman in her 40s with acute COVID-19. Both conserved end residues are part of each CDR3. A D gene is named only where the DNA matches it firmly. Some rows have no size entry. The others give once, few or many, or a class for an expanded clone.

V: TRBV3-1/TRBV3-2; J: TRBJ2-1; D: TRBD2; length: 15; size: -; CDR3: CASSQDSSGSNEQFF; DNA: TGTGCCAGCAGCCAAGATTCCAGCGGGAGCAATGAGCAGTTCTTC
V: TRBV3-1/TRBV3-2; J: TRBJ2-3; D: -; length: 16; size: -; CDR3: CASSPRLTMGTDTQYF; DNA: TGTGCCAGCAGCCCCCGACTAACCATGGGCACAGATACGCAGTATTTT
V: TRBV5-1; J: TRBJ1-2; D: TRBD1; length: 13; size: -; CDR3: CASSMGQGSGYTF; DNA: TGCGCCAGCAGTATGGGACAGGGTAGTGGCTACACCTTC
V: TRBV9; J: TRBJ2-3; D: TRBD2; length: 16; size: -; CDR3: CASSVGGRGGTDTQYF; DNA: TGTGCCAGCAGCGTAGGCGGGAGGGGGGGCACAGATACGCAGTATTTT
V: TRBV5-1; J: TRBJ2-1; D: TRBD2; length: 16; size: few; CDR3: CASRPSGSSSYNEQFF; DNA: TGCGCCAGCAGACCTAGCGGGTCTAGCTCCTACAATGAGCAGTTCTTC
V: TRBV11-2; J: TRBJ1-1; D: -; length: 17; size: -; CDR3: CASSLIGFGGMVAEAFF; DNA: TGTGCCAGCAGCTTAATCGGTTTCGGGGGGATGGTTGCTGAAGCTTTCTTT
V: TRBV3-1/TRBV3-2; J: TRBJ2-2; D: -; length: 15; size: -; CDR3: CASSDKGKDTGELFF; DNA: TGTGCCAGCAGTGATAAGGGGAAAGACACCGGGGAGCTGTTTTTT
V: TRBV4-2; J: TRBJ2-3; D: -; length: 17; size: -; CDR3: CASSQDREADSTDTQYF; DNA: TGTGCCAGCAGCCAAGATCGAGAAGCGGATAGCACAGATACGCAGTATTTT
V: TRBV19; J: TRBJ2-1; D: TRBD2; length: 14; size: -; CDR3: CASSMGLAHNEQFF; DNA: TGTGCCAGTAGTATGGGACTAGCCCACAATGAGCAGTTCTTC
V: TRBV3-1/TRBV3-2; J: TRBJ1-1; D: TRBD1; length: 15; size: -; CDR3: CASSQRTGGISEAFF; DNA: TGTGCCAGCAGCCAAAGGACAGGGGGAATTTCTGAAGCTTTCTTT
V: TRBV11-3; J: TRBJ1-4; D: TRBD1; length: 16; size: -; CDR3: CASSFARTGSNEKLFF; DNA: TGTGCCAGCAGCTTTGCGAGGACAGGGTCTAATGAAAAACTGTTTTTT
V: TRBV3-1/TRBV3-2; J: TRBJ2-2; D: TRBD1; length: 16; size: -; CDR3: CASSQVQGARTGELFF; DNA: TGTGCCAGCAGCCAAGTTCAGGGGGCACGGACCGGGGAGCTGTTTTTT
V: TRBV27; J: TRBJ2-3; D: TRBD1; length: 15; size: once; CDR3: CASSFLDRATDTQYF; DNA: TGTGCCAGCAGTTTTTTGGACAGGGCCACAGATACGCAGTATTTT
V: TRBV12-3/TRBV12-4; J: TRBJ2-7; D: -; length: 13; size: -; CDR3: CASSFYATYEQYF; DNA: TGTGCCAGCAGTTTTTACGCTACCTACGAGCAGTACTTC
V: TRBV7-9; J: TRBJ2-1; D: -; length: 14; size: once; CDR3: CASSLNAGDNEQFF; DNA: TGTGCCAGCAGCTTAAATGCAGGGGACAATGAGCAGTTCTTC
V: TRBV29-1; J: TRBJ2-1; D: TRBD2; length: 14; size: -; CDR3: CSARLAGSYNEQFF; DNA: TGCAGCGCAAGACTAGCGGGAAGCTACAATGAGCAGTTCTTC
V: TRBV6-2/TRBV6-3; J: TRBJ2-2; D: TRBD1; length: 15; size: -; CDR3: CASSLRTGWTGELFF; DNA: TGTGCCAGCAGCCTCCGGACAGGGTGGACCGGGGAGCTGTTTTTT
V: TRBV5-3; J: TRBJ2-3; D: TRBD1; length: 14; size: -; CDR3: CARSRTGGTDTQYF; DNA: TGTGCCAGAAGCCGGACAGGGGGAACAGATACGCAGTATTTT
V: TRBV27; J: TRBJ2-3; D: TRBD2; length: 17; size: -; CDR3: CASSLSSLADSTDTQYF; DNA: TGTGCCAGCAGTTTATCGTCCCTAGCGGACTCCACAGATACGCAGTATTTT
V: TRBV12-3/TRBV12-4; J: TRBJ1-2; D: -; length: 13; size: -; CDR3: CASTPRGTDGYTF; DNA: TGTGCCAGCACCCCCAGGGGAACGGACGGCTACACCTTC
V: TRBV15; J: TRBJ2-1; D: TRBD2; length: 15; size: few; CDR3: CATSRELADNNEQFF; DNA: TGTGCCACCAGCAGAGAACTAGCGGATAACAATGAGCAGTTCTTC
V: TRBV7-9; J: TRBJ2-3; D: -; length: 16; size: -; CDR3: CASSLPLRQGPGTQYF; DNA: TGTGCCAGCAGCTTACCCCTAAGACAAGGCCCTGGTACGCAGTATTTT
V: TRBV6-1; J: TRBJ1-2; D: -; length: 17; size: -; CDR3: CASSELAAQEANYGYTF; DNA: TGTGCCAGCAGTGAACTGGCTGCCCAAGAAGCTAACTATGGCTACACCTTC
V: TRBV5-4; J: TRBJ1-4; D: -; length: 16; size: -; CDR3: CASSSSREATNEKLFF; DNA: TGTGCCAGCAGCTCGAGTCGGGAAGCAACTAATGAAAAACTGTTTTTT
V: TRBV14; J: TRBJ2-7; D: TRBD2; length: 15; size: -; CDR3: CASSRLAGNSYEQYF; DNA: TGTGCCAGCAGCCGCCTAGCGGGCAACTCCTACGAGCAGTACTTC
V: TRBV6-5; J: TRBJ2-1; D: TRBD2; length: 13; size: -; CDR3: CASTASGSSEQFF; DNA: TGTGCCAGCACGGCTAGCGGGAGCAGTGAGCAGTTCTTC
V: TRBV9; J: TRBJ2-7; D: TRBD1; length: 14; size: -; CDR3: CASSVGQDSYEQYF; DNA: TGTGCCAGCAGCGTTGGACAGGACTCCTACGAGCAGTACTTC
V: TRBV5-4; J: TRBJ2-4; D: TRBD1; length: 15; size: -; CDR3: CASSPRTGGGNIQYF; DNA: TGTGCCAGCAGCCCGAGGACAGGGGGCGGGAACATTCAGTACTTC
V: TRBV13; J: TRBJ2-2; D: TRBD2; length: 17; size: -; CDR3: CASSQEAGGRLHGELFF; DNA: TGTGCCAGCAGCCAGGAAGCGGGAGGGCGTTTACACGGGGAGCTGTTTTTT
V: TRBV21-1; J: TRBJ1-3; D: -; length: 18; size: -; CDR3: CASSKVWQVDPSGNTIYF; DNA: TGTGCCAGCAGCAAGGTCTGGCAGGTTGATCCTTCTGGAAACACCATATATTTT
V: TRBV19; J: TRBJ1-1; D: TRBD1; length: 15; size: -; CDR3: CASSIGTGLVFEAFF; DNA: TGTGCCAGTAGTATCGGGACAGGGTTGGTTTTCGAAGCTTTCTTT
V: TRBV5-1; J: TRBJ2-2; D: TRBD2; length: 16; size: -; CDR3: CASSQTTSGSSGELFF; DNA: TGCGCCAGCAGCCAGACGACTAGCGGGAGTTCCGGGGAGCTGTTTTTT
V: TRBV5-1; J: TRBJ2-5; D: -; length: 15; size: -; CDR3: CASSLAGHKTETQYF; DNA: TGCGCCAGCAGCTTGGCGGGACACAAGACAGAGACCCAGTACTTC
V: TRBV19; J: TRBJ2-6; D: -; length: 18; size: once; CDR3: CASTPFKQGSSGANVLTF; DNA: TGTGCCAGTACCCCCTTCAAACAGGGAAGCTCTGGGGCCAACGTCCTGACTTTC
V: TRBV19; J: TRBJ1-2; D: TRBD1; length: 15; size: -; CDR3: CASSTGTGGLHGYTF; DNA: TGTGCCAGTAGTACGGGGACAGGGGGGCTTCATGGCTACACCTTC
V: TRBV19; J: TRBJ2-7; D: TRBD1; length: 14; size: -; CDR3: CASSTDRHSYEQYF; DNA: TGTGCCAGTAGTACGGACAGGCACTCCTACGAGCAGTACTTC
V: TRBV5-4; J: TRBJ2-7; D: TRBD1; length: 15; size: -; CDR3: CASSLAGTGAYEQYF; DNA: TGTGCCAGCAGCTTGGCCGGGACAGGAGCCTACGAGCAGTACTTC
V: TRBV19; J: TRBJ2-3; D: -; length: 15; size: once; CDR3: CASSTRQGGRDTQYF; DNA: TGTGCCAGTAGTACCCGGCAGGGTGGTCGGGATACGCAGTATTTT
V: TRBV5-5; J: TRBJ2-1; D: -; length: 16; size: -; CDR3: CASSFEDRLSYNEQFF; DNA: TGTGCCAGCAGCTTTGAAGACAGGCTATCCTACAATGAGCAGTTCTTC
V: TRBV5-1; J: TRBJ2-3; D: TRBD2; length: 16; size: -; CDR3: CASSSQGSGSVDTQYF; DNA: TGCGCCAGCAGCTCTCAGGGTAGCGGGAGTGTGGATACGCAGTATTTT
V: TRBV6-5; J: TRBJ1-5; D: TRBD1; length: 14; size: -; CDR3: CASSTRGPGQPQHF; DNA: TGTGCCAGCAGTACCAGGGGGCCGGGTCAGCCCCAGCATTTT
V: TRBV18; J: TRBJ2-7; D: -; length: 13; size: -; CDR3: CASSRQDTYEQYF; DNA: TGTGCCAGCTCACGACAGGATACCTACGAGCAGTACTTC
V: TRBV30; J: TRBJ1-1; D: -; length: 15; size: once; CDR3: CAWSVQPVQNTEAFF; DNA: TGTGCCTGGAGTGTACAACCAGTCCAGAACACTGAAGCTTTCTTT
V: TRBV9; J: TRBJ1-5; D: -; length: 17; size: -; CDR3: CASSVVCGHQSNQPQHF; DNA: TGTGCCAGCAGCGTAGTGTGTGGGCACCAGAGCAATCAGCCCCAGCATTTT
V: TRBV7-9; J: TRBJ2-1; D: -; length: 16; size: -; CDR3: CASSRVGAGRYNEQFF; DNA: TGTGCCAGCAGCCGCGTAGGGGCCGGAAGATACAATGAGCAGTTCTTC